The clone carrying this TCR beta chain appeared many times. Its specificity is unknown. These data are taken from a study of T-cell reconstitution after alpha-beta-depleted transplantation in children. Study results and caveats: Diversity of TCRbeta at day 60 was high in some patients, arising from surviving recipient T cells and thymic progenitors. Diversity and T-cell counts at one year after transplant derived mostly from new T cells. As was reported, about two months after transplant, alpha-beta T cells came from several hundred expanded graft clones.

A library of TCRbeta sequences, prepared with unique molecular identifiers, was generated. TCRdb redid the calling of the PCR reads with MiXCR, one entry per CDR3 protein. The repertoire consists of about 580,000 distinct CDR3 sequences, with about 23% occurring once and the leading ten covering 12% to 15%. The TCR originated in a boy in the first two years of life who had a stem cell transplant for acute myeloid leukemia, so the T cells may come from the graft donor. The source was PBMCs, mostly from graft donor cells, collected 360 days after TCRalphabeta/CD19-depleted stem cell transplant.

This CDR3 reads CASSLWGSQPQHF. In DNA, the CDR3 is TGTGCCAGCAGCTTATGGGGGTCTCAGCCCCAGCATTTT. The chain couples TRBV6-2 or TRBV6-3 to TRBJ1-5, with D possibly matching TRBD1 (5 bases). Between the trimmed V and J ends, which lost 6 bases and 6 bases, there was a span of 12 bases. This CDR3 has 13 amino acids. CDR1 and CDR2 from the germline V gene are MNHEY and SVGEGT.